These 8 T cell receptor beta chains were all obtained from the same sample, sequenced in a study of T cell responses to AZD1222 COVID-19 vaccine. TCRdb keeps only in-frame clones here, not all; method: immunoSEQ multiplex PCR. The sample yields some 130,000 clones, just over 85% seen once. The sequencing here drew on peripheral blood, taken on day 0 of AZD1222 vaccination. The origin of the receptors is an adult in good health.

The chain joins TRBV11-2 to TRBJ1-1; 8 bases agree with TRBD1. The CDR3 is 13 amino acids. The V and J ends lost 5 bases and 8 bases, in that order; junction bases with no gene match: 7. Germline loops: CDR1 SGHAT, CDR2 FQNNGV. Written as DNA, the CDR3 is TGTGCCAGCAGCCCACGGCGACAGGGGGAAGCTTTCTTT. Translating it yields CASSPRRQGEAFF.

The J gene is TRBJ2-1, the V gene TRBV15; TRBD2 agrees at 13 bases. V was pared by 0 bases and J by 9 bases, with 11 bases of the junction left unmatched. The germline V gene encodes CDR1 LNHNV and CDR2 YYDKDF (reference sequence). There are 18 residues in the CDR3. The CDR3: CATSRDWGTSGGAGEQFF. For the CDR3, the DNA is TGTGCCACCAGCAGAGATTGGGGCACTAGCGGGGGGGCCGGTGAGCAGTTCTTC.

The gene calls are TRBV19 and TRBJ1-2; D is unresolved. Trimming took 8 bases from V and 8 from J, leaving 18 bases between them. This CDR3 comprises 13 residues. CDR1 is LNHDA, CDR2 SQIVND, per germline (reference sequence). CDR3 coding DNA: TGTGCCAGTTTCCGGGATTACCATCACGGCTACACCTTC. It encodes CASFRDYHHGYTF.

A single count supports this clone. V gene TRBV7-8 combines with J gene TRBJ2-7; D remains unclear. Germline CDR1 and CDR2: SGHVS and FQNEAQ. This CDR3 region has 15 residues. The V end was cut by 2 bases, the J end by 2 bases, with 13 bases between. The DNA of the CDR3 is TGTGCCAGCAGCTTATGGCAGACCTCAACCTACGAGCAGTACTTC. This sequence encodes CASSLWQTSTYEQYF.

CDR3 DNA: TGTGCCAGTAGTAGCTATACAGGGGATGAGCAGTTCTTC. It encodes CASSSYTGDEQFF. The V call is TRBV19, the J call TRBJ2-1; 7 bases map to TRBD1. V lost 4 bases to trimming and J lost 8 bases; unmatched junction nucleotides: 5. Germline assignment: CDR1 LNHDA and CDR2 SQIVND (reference sequence). The CDR3 extends over 13 amino acids.

CDR3 sequence: CASSDGSGTDTQYF. CDR3 nucleotide sequence: TGCGCCAGCAGTGATGGTAGCGGCACAGATACGCAGTATTTT. This chain uses TRBV10-1 with TRBJ2-3, with D perhaps matching TRBD2 (5 bases). V was shortened by 3 bases and J by 1 base, with 8 bases between the two germline ends. Germline V gene sequence: CDR1 WNHNN, CDR2 SYGVQD (reference sequence). The CDR3 has 14 residues.

This chain connects TRBV2 to TRBJ2-5, with 7 bases fitting TRBD2. J lost 3 bases, V lost 6 bases, and 7 bases had no gene match. Germline CDR1 SNHLY, CDR2 FYNNEI. The CDR3 has 14 amino acids. Here the CDR3 DNA reads TGTGCCAGCAGCGCCACGGGGGGAGAAGAGACCCAGTACTTC. Protein sequence: CASSATGGEETQYF.

In its sample, this clone was seen once. This chain uses TRBV4-3 with TRBJ1-2; TRBD1 matches 8 bases. The CDR3 sequence is 14 residues long. The trim removed 1 base at V and 4 bases at J, leaving 2 bases unmatched. Germline V lookup: CDR1 LGHNA, CDR2 YSLEER. The chain's CDR3 is CASSQGQGSYGYTF. DNA for the CDR3: TGCGCCAGCAGCCAAGGACAGGGGAGCTATGGCTACACCTTC.